This is a list of T cell receptor beta chains from one sample in a study of breast tumors, draining lymph nodes, adjacent tissues. TCRdb re-called the multiplex PCR reads through MiXCR, storing one row per CDR3 protein. The sample lists about 180,000 distinct CDR3 sequences, roughly a third seen once, with less than 4% in the top ten. The sample comprised axillary lymph node tissue. The receptors originated from a female donor with breast cancer. Some clones in this sample may be carry-over from other donors' samples. Each CDR3 is given with its conserved first and last residue. Each record gives: V gene, D gene, CDR3 length, clone size, J gene, CDR3 protein, CDR3 DNA. A D gene is named only where the DNA matches it firmly. The size entry is marked missing in some rows and otherwise reads once, few, many or a size class.

TRBV12-3/TRBV12-4	.	13	once	TRBJ1-3	CASTQTGGNTIYF	TGTGCCAGCACACAGACCGGGGGAAACACCATATATTTT
TRBV6-2/TRBV6-3	.	15	many	TRBJ2-7	CASSYRKGKVHEQYF	TGTGCCAGCAGTTACCGGAAGGGTAAGGTGCACGAGCAGTACTTC
TRBV7-9	TRBD2	16	many	TRBJ2-7	CASSQTTSGRAFEQYF	TGTGCCAGCAGCCAGACGACTAGCGGGAGGGCCTTTGAGCAGTACTTC
TRBV29-1	.	12	many	TRBJ1-2	CSVEKGHYGYTF	TGCAGCGTTGAGAAGGGGCACTATGGCTACACCTTC
TRBV20-1	TRBD1	13	many	TRBJ2-2	CSTTGSHTGELFF	TGCAGCACGACAGGGTCTCACACCGGGGAGCTGTTTTTT
TRBV29-1	TRBD1	16	.	TRBJ2-6	CSVERDRVSGANVLTF	TGCAGCGTTGAACGAGACAGGGTATCGGGGGCCAACGTCCTGACTTTC
TRBV6-5	TRBD1	12	many	TRBJ1-2	CASTMTGHGYTF	TGTGCCAGCACTATGACAGGGCATGGCTACACCTTC
TRBV24-1	.	15	many	TRBJ2-2	CATSDFNSNTGELFF	TGTGCCACCAGTGATTTTAACTCGAACACCGGGGAGCTGTTTTTT
TRBV7-9	.	12	many	TRBJ1-5	CASSQQTGPQHF	TGTGCCAGCAGCCAACAAACCGGGCCCCAGCATTTT
TRBV6-4	.	15	many	TRBJ2-3	CASSDSTGATDTQYF	TGTGCCAGCAGTGACTCCACGGGGGCCACAGATACGCAGTATTTT
TRBV19	TRBD1	15	many	TRBJ2-1	CASSIRQGGRNEQFF	TGTGCCAGTAGTATCAGACAGGGGGGGAGGAATGAGCAGTTCTTC
TRBV5-1	.	14	.	TRBJ2-5	CASSLDRWVGTQYF	TGCGCCAGCAGCTTGGACAGGTGGGTCGGCACCCAGTACTTC
TRBV18	.	15	many	TRBJ2-2	CASSPLGQGAGELFF	TGTGCCAGCTCACCACTTGGCCAGGGTGCCGGGGAGCTGTTTTTT
TRBV12-3/TRBV12-4	.	14	.	TRBJ1-5	CASSPRYRNQPQHF	TGTGCCAGCAGCCCCAGGTACCGAAATCAGCCCCAGCATTTT
TRBV2	TRBD2	18	many	TRBJ2-1	CASSSSEYSGGAKNEQFF	TGTGCCAGCAGTTCTTCCGAGTATAGCGGGGGGGCCAAAAATGAGCAGTTCTTC
TRBV29-1	.	14	many	TRBJ1-1	CSVKDGTMNTEAFF	TGCAGCGTAAAAGACGGGACTATGAACACTGAAGCTTTCTTT
TRBV9	.	12	many	TRBJ2-2	CASSVFPGELFF	TGTGCCAGCAGCGTATTTCCCGGGGAGCTGTTTTTT
TRBV2	TRBD1	14	many	TRBJ2-7	CASSEGGTGNEQYF	TGTGCCAGCAGTGAAGGGGGGACAGGGAACGAGCAGTACTTC
TRBV7-9	.	13	many	TRBJ1-2	CASSLDQPGGYTF	TGTGCCAGCAGCTTAGACCAACCGGGGGGCTACACCTTC
TRBV14	.	16	.	TRBJ2-2	CASSRQYEQYFGELFF	.
TRBV28	TRBD1	13	many	TRBJ2-7	CASSPPDRAGLYF	TGTGCCAGCAGTCCCCCGGACAGGGCGGGTTTGTACTTC
TRBV30	.	13	many	TRBJ1-5	CAWNVGEDQPQHF	TGTGCCTGGAATGTGGGGGAAGATCAGCCCCAGCATTTT
TRBV5-1	TRBD1	14	many	TRBJ2-7	CASSVQGAINEQYF	TGCGCCAGCAGCGTACAGGGGGCAATCAACGAGCAGTACTTC
TRBV5-1	.	14	.	TRBJ1-4	CASSVGTSREKLFF	TGCGCCAGCAGTGTCGGGACCTCAAGAGAAAAACTGTTTTTT
TRBV7-9	.	16	many	TRBJ2-3	CASSPAPVGPTDTQYF	TGTGCCAGCAGCCCCGCACCGGTGGGGCCCACAGATACGCAGTATTTT
TRBV5-1	TRBD2	16	.	TRBJ2-1	CASSLFGTSGYNEQFF	TGCGCCAGCAGCTTGTTTGGGACTAGCGGTTACAATGAGCAGTTCTTC
TRBV6-1	.	15	.	TRBJ1-6	CASSGALDLVSPLHF	TGTGCCAGCAGTGGGGCGCTAGACTTGGTCTCACCCCTCCACTTT
TRBV4-3	TRBD2	20	many	TRBJ2-2	CASSQLGVAGGGFVTGELFF	TGCGCCAGCAGCCAATTGGGGGTAGCGGGAGGCGGTTTCGTCACCGGGGAGCTGTTTTTT
TRBV7-9	.	16	.	TRBJ1-3	CASSLVRGGTGNTIYF	TGTGCCAGCAGCTTAGTTAGGGGGGGAACCGGAAACACCATATATTTT
TRBV7-2	.	16	many	TRBJ2-2	CASSPRGVGGTGELFF	TGTGCCAGCAGCCCACGAGGGGTGGGGGGCACCGGGGAGCTGTTTTTT
TRBV3-1	.	15	.	TRBJ1-1	CASSKGSRTSTEAFF	TGTGCCAGCAGCAAAGGCAGCCGAACCTCCACTGAAGCTTTCTTT
TRBV18	TRBD1	16	many	TRBJ2-7	CASSITFGQARQEQYF	TGTGCCAGCTCAATCACCTTCGGACAGGCCAGACAGGAGCAGTACTTC
TRBV7-8	.	16	.	TRBJ1-3	CASSFIDRSSGNTIYF	TGTGCCAGCAGCTTCATAGACAGGAGCTCAGGAAACACCATATATTTT
TRBV28	TRBD1	16	few	TRBJ1-2	CASSLLTDLTGGGYTF	TGTGCCAGCAGTTTGTTAACGGACCTAACAGGGGGTGGCTACACCTTC
TRBV12-3/TRBV12-4	TRBD1	15	.	TRBJ1-6	CASSLSQGGNSPLHF	TGTGCCAGCAGTTTATCCCAGGGGGGTAATTCACCCCTCCACTTT
TRBV19	TRBD2	16	many	TRBJ2-7	CASSPWTSVSSYEQYF	TGTGCCAGTAGTCCGTGGACTAGCGTCAGCTCCTACGAGCAGTACTTC
TRBV20-1	TRBD1	14	many	TRBJ2-7	CSARGVTGSYEQYF	TGCAGTGCTAGAGGGGTGACAGGGTCCTACGAGCAGTACTTC
TRBV20-1	TRBD1	16	many	TRBJ2-7	CSARDKEGQGLHEQYF	TGCAGTGCTAGAGATAAGGAGGGACAGGGTCTCCACGAGCAGTACTTC
TRBV12-3/TRBV12-4	.	16	many	TRBJ1-4	CASSLGRVETNEKLFF	TGTGCCAGCAGTTTGGGCAGGGTCGAAACTAATGAAAAACTGTTTTTT
TRBV20-1	.	11	.	TRBJ1-1	CSASLVVRGVF	TGCAGTGCTAGTTTGGTGGTTAGGGGAGTCTTT
TRBV7-9	.	17	few	TRBJ2-4	CASSLMSGAGAKNIQYF	TGTGCCAGCAGCTTAATGTCCGGGGCAGGGGCCAAAAACATTCAGTACTTC
TRBV19	TRBD1	13	.	TRBJ1-5	CASSGTGDQPQHF	TGTGCCAGTAGTGGGACAGGGGATCAGCCCCAGCATTTT
TRBV5-1	.	14	few	TRBJ1-6	CASSRDTNNSPLHF	TGCGCCAGCAGCCGGGACACCAATAATTCACCCCTCCACTTT
TRBV3-1	.	13	many	TRBJ2-7	CASSQVGGYEQYF	TGTGCCAGCAGCCAAGTGGGTGGGTACGAGCAGTACTTC
TRBV6-1	.	14	.	TRBJ1-1	CASSRGIEAPEAFF	TGTGCCAGCAGTCGAGGGATCGAGGCCCCCGAAGCTTTCTTT
TRBV13	.	13	many	TRBJ2-7	CASSLESSPEQYF	TGTGCCAGCAGCTTAGAATCTAGCCCCGAGCAGTACTTC
TRBV19	.	15	few	TRBJ1-1	CASENRRILNTEAFF	TGTGCCAGTGAGAATCGACGGATTTTGAACACTGAAGCTTTCTTT
TRBV12-3/TRBV12-4	.	14	many	TRBJ2-1	CASSFGGRGGEQFF	TGTGCCAGCAGTTTCGGTGGGAGAGGGGGGGAGCAGTTCTTC
TRBV20-1	.	14	.	TRBJ2-3	CSASRTEGADTQYF	TGCAGTGCTAGTAGGACGGAGGGGGCAGATACGCAGTATTTT
TRBV4-1	.	16	.	TRBJ1-3	CASSQDGTVSGNTIYF	TGCGCCAGCAGCCAAGACGGAACGGTCTCTGGAAACACCATATATTTT
TRBV20-1	TRBD2	17	many	TRBJ2-7	CSAPFLAGGRGSYEQYF	TGCAGTGCCCCCTTTTTAGCGGGAGGGCGGGGCAGCTACGAGCAGTACTTC
TRBV20-1	.	16	.	TRBJ1-6	CSAQKNSGVYNSPLHF	TGCAGTGCTCAGAAAAATAGCGGGGTCTATAATTCACCCCTCCACTTT
TRBV19	.	14	many	TRBJ2-7	CASSMGTGYYEQYF	TGTGCCAGTAGTATGGGAACAGGGTACTACGAGCAGTACTTC
TRBV10-3	TRBD1	17	.	TRBJ2-6	CAISARTGGSGANVLTF	TGTGCCATCAGTGCTAGGACAGGGGGCTCTGGGGCCAACGTCCTGACTTTC
TRBV6-5	.	15	many	TRBJ2-7	CASSHSSGQGYEQYF	TGTGCCAGCAGTCACTCTTCTGGGCAGGGTTACGAGCAGTACTTC
TRBV12-3/TRBV12-4	.	14	many	TRBJ1-3	CASSHLGGGNTIYF	TGTGCCAGCAGTCATCTCGGGGGAGGAAACACCATATATTTT
TRBV15	.	15	.	TRBJ1-6	CATSPSSRTTYEQYF	TGTGCCACCAGCCCCAGTAGCAGAACTACCTACGAGCAGTACTTT